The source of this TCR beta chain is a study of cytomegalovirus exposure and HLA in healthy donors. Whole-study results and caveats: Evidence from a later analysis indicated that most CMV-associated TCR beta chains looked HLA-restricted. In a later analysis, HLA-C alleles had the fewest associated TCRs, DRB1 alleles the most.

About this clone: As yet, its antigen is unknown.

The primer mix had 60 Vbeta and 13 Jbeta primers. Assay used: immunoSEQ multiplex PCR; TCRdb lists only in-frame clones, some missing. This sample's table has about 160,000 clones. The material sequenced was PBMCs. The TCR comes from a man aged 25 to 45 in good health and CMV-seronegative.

The chain's CDR3 is CASSSLGGQYTGELFF. The CDR3 DNA follows: TGTGCCAGTAGTAGTTTGGGGGGACAGTACACCGGGGAGCTGTTTTTT. V gene TRBV19 combines with J gene TRBJ2-2, with D perhaps TRBD1 (7 bases). This CDR3 contains 16 residues. V was shortened by 4 bases and J by 3 bases, with 15 bases between the two germline ends. Germline CDR1 and CDR2: LNHDA and SQIVND (reference sequence).